This TCR beta chain was recorded in a study of shared clonotypes between healthy human individuals. Overall study: There were three CD4 naive, three CD4 memory, two CD8 naive and one CD8 memory plates per donor.

This CDR3 region has 14 residues. Germline values: CDR1 SGHRS, CDR2 YFSETQ. Trimming shortened V by 1 base and J by 0 bases, and 7 bases separated the two germline ends. The assay was immunoSEQ multiplex PCR, and TCRdb's table has in-frame clones only and misses some. This table has about 1.1 million clones, roughly 80% appearing once. Only one count was recorded for this clone. Its antigen is still unknown. Points from the study as a whole: The naive CD4 repertoires of a handful of donors were compared, and approximately 5% of clonotypes were shared. Generation probabilities were higher for clonotypes shared across all four sorted-subset donors than for unshared ones.

Sequencing was performed on memory CD4+ T cells from PBMCs. Subset denoted: CD45RA-negative fraction. This chain links TRBV5-1 with TRBJ2-5; D ambiguous. This sequence originates from a man between 18 and 35 years old in good health. Some clones in this sample may be carry-over from other donors' samples. CDR3 in DNA: TGCGCCAGCAGCTTGTCGGCAGACCAAGAGACCCAGTACTTC. Encoded protein: CASSLSADQETQYF.